These 18 T cell receptor beta chains originate from one sample sequenced in a study of long-term antiretroviral therapy in people with HIV. Survey-level resolution applied to immunoSEQ assay v3.0. TCRdb keeps only in-frame clones here, not all; method: immunoSEQ multiplex PCR. This table holds 26,000 or so clones, around four fifths found once. The sample consisted of unsorted PBMCs, taken 1.5 years before starting antiretroviral therapy. The receptors here all came from a young man with HIV.

The chain is built from TRBV29-1 and TRBJ2-7; TRBD2 matches 7 bases. Germline assignment: CDR1 SQVTM and CDR2 ANQGSEA. The CDR3 totals 13 residues. V lost 5 bases and J lost 2; bases outside the gene matches: 6. CDR3: CSVPASGTYEQYF. The CDR3, as DNA: TGCAGCGTTCCCGCTAGCGGAACCTACGAGCAGTACTTC.

CDR3 loop: CASSLAWPKDEQFF. The CDR3, as DNA: TGTGCCAGCAGCTTAGCTTGGCCTAAGGATGAGCAGTTCTTC. The chain employs TRBV7-9 and TRBJ2-1; D remains unclear. The CDR3 runs to 14 residues. CDR1 and CDR2 (germline): SEHNR, FQNEAQ (reference sequence). Trimming stripped 0 bases from V and 8 bases from J, with 11 bases between.

This chain joins TRBV2 and TRBJ2-7; TRBD2 matches 10 bases. This CDR3 is built from 12 residues. The V segment lost 7 bases and the J segment 3 bases; nucleotides outside the gene matches: 0. CDR1 SNHLY and CDR2 FYNNEI come from the germline V gene. CDR3: CASTSGGYEQYF. CDR3 DNA: TGTGCCAGCACTAGCGGGGGCTACGAGCAGTACTTC.

The rearrangement links TRBV5-4 to TRBJ2-7; D is uncertain. Germline V CDR1 and CDR2: SGHNT, YYREEE (reference sequence). This CDR3 contains 13 residues. Trimming cost V 4 bases and J 3 bases, with 11 bases left between them. CDR3 nucleotide sequence: TGTGCCAGCAGCCCTATTCCAGTCTACGAGCAGTACTTC. Its translation: CASSPIPVYEQYF. Variable domain in full (rest from reference TRBV5-4 and TRBJ2-7): ETGVTQSPTHLIKTRGQQVTLRCSSQSGHNTVSWYQQALGQGPQFIFQYYREEENGRGNFPPRFSGLQFPNYSSELNVNALELDDSALYLCASSPIPVYEQYFGPGTRLTVT.

This chain links TRBV10-3 with TRBJ1-2; maybe TRBD1 (5 bases). This CDR3 is 14 amino acids long. V was trimmed by 2 bases and J by 8 bases, leaving 15 bases between them. The V gene's germline CDR1 is ENHRY and CDR2 SYGVKD. The CDR3 here is CAISEGGRVEGYTF. The CDR3 region has the DNA TGTGCCATCAGTGAGGGGGGTAGGGTGGAAGGCTACACCTTC.

In this sample, this clone turned up once. The V call is TRBV5-1, the J call TRBJ2-7, with D uncertain. Trimming stripped 5 bases from V and 3 bases from J, with 6 bases between. Germline-derived CDR1 and CDR2 are SGHRS and YFSETQ. This CDR3 is 11 amino acids long. CDR3 region: CASSGDYEQYF. CDR3 in DNA: TGCGCCAGCAGTGGAGACTACGAGCAGTACTTC.

This chain connects TRBV9 to TRBJ1-5; unclear D gene. The V and J ends lost 7 bases and 0 bases respectively, with 17 bases between them. CDR3 size: 16 residues. Looked up from germline, CDR1 is SGDLS and CDR2 is YYNGEE. CDR3 nucleotide sequence: TGTGCCAGCCCCGTATGTCAGGAGTATAGCAATCAGCCCCAGCATTTT. Its translation is CASPVCQEYSNQPQHF.

The gene calls are TRBV7-3 and TRBJ1-1; D gene unclear. The CDR3 is 13 amino acids. Trimming stripped 6 bases from V and 2 bases from J, with 10 bases between. The V gene's germline CDR1 is SGHTA and CDR2 FQGTGA. The CDR3 bases are TGTGCCAGCAGTTCTCTCGGCAACACTGAAGCTTTCTTT. It translates to CASSSLGNTEAFF.

This chain's CDR3 is CASSQDTTGGSYEQYF. CDR3 bases: TGCGCCAGCAGCCAAGACACGACAGGGGGCTCCTACGAGCAGTACTTC. V and J are TRBV4-3 and TRBJ2-7; TRBD1 matches 9 bases. CDR3 length: 16 amino acids. Germline loops: CDR1 LGHNA, CDR2 YSLEER. After removal of 0 bases from V and 0 bases from J, the junction contained 3 bases not matched to a gene.

The sample holds one count of this clone. The genes are TRBV5-4 and TRBJ1-1; possible D gene TRBD1, 6 bases. This CDR3 has 14 amino acids. The germline gives CDR1 SGHNT, CDR2 YYREEE (reference sequence). Trimming cost V 2 bases and J 3 bases, with 11 bases left between them. CDR3 loop: CASSFDRSYTEAFF. In nucleotides, the CDR3 is TGTGCCAGCAGCTTCGACAGGAGTTACACTGAAGCTTTCTTT.

The chain combines TRBV5-6 with TRBJ2-7; the D gene is possibly TRBD2 (6 bases). V was clipped by 4 bases and J by 1 base, with 12 bases between them. This CDR3 contains 14 residues. In germline, CDR1 is SGHDT, CDR2 YYEEEE. The CDR3 coding sequence is TGTGCCAGCAGCCCCTCTAGCGAATCCTACGAGCAGTACTTC. This gives the protein CASSPSSESYEQYF.

A word on this clone: Other nucleotide sequences in the sample specify the same CDR3. DNA of the CDR3: TGCGCCAGCAGCCAAGGGGGACCCTCGAACACTGAAGCTTTCTTT. Residues: CASSQGGPSNTEAFF. The chain couples TRBV4-3 to TRBJ1-1, with a weak D call TRBD1 (5 bases). Trimming pared 1 base from V and 1 base from J, leaving 10 bases between. This CDR3 has 15 residues. The germline V gene encodes CDR1 LGHNA and CDR2 YSLEER.

The rearrangement joins TRBV18 to TRBJ1-2; D unclear. Germline V gene data show CDR1 as KGHSH and CDR2 as LQKENI. Trimming pared 6 bases from V and 4 bases from J, leaving 9 bases between. The CDR3 is 12 amino acids. CDR3 sequence (DNA): TGTGCCAGCTCCTCGGAGGGCTATGGCTACACCTTC. It specifies CASSSEGYGYTF.

The chain couples TRBV6-5 to TRBJ1-2; a weak D match, TRBD1 (6 bases). Between the trimmed V and J ends, which lost 6 bases and 6 bases, there was a span of 14 bases. CDR1 is MNHEY, CDR2 SVGAGI, per germline. This CDR3 contains 13 residues. CDR3 amino acids: CASSLNGQNGYTF. The CDR3 DNA is TGTGCCAGCAGCCTAAATGGACAGAATGGCTACACCTTC.

This clone was seen once. The rearrangement joins TRBV5-1 to TRBJ2-3; D is unresolved. Trimming removed 0 bases from V and 0 bases from J, with 5 bases in between. Germline CDR1 and CDR2: SGHRS and YFSETQ. The CDR3 spans 14 residues. CDR3 amino acids: CASSLVPSTDTQYF. The CDR3 nucleotides are TGCGCCAGCAGCTTGGTTCCAAGCACAGATACGCAGTATTTT.

The V gene is TRBV27, the J gene TRBJ1-2; TRBD1 is a possible D gene (5 bases). Germline CDR1 is MNHEY and CDR2 is SMNVEV (reference sequence). V was shortened by 7 bases and J by 3 bases, with 9 bases between the two germline ends. This CDR3 spans 12 amino acids. The CDR3 protein is CASKSRDYGYTF. The CDR3 nucleotides are TGTGCCAGCAAGTCCAGGGACTATGGCTACACCTTC.

The chain joins TRBV4-1 to TRBJ2-3; 12 bases agree with TRBD2. The trim removed 2 bases at V and 2 bases at J, leaving 5 bases unmatched. The CDR3 length is 17 residues. Germline assignment: CDR1 MGHRA and CDR2 YSYEKL. The CDR3 loop reads CASSQLLAGGVTDTQYF. In DNA, the CDR3 is TGCGCCAGCAGCCAACTCCTAGCGGGGGGGGTCACAGATACGCAGTATTTT.

This clone was detected a few times. The chain combines TRBV11-1 with TRBJ2-2; D not resolved. This CDR3 is built from 14 residues. Per germline, CDR1 SGHAT and CDR2 FQDESV (reference sequence). V was cut by 8 bases and J by 7 bases, with 17 bases left in between. The CDR3 DNA sequence: TGTGCCAGCTGTACCGTGAACGGAGACGGGGAGCTGTTTTTT. It specifies CASCTVNGDGELFF.